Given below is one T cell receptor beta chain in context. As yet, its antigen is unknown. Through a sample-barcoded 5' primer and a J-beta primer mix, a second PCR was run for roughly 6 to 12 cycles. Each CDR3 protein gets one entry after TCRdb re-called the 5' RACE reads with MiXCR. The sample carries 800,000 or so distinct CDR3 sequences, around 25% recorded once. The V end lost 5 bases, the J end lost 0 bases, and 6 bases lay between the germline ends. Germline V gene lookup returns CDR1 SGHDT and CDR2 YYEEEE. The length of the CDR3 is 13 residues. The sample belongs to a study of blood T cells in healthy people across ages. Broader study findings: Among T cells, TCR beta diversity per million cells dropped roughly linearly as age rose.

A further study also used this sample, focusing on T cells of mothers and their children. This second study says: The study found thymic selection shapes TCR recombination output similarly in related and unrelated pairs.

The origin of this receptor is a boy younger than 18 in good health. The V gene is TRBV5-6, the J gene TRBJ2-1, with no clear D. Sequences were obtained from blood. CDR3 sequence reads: CASRDFSYNEQFF. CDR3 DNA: TGTGCCAGCAGAGACTTCTCCTACAATGAGCAGTTCTTC.